This paragraph reports one T cell receptor beta chain. Repertoires were generated with immunoSEQ multiplex PCR, while TCRdb's copy carries only in-frame clones and drops some. Here the sample spans a few hundred thousand clones, 86% being singletons. The sample comes from a study of blood T cell repertoires in COVID-19. Whole-study context: The samples span acute and convalescent COVID-19 from the United States, Italy and Spain. Sample material is recorded as cDNA or gDNA derived from T cells, B-cell-depleted T cells, or PBMCs.

Participants were aged roughly 18 to 95 years, lived in under 30 US areas, and enrolled virtually. Participants were placed into cohorts based on the clinical history they reported. This CDR3 is 14 amino acids long. Germline V gene data show CDR1 as MDHEN and CDR2 as SYDVKM. V gave up 5 bases and J gave up 8 bases, with 18 bases separating them. This clonotype was obtained from a woman aged 40 to 55 with acute COVID-19. Sequencing was performed on PBMCs or T cells enriched from blood (not recorded which). The chain recombines TRBV28 with TRBJ1-1; D gene unclear. CDR3 loop: CASSPPREGMEAFF. The DNA of the CDR3 is TGTGCCAGCAGTCCCCCACGGGAGGGAATGGAAGCTTTCTTT. Full variable domain (rest looked up from reference TRBV28 and TRBJ1-1): DVKVTQSSRYLVKRTGEKVFLECVQDMDHENMFWYRQDPGLGLRLIYFSYDVKMKEKGDIPEGYSVSREKKERFSLILESASTNQTSMYLCASSPPREGMEAFFGQGTRLTVV.